This entry describes one T cell receptor (beta chain). Germline loops: CDR1 MRHNA, CDR2 SNTAGT. This CDR3 has 17 residues. The V gene end was trimmed by 5 bases and the J gene end by 7 bases; junction bases not matched to a gene: 12. The method was immunoSEQ multiplex PCR; TCRdb's version includes in-frame clones alone and lacks a portion of them. This table has some 260,000 clones, less than 85% appearing once. The sample comes from a study of blood T cell repertoires in COVID-19. Study-level background: In each case, the material was cDNA or gDNA derived from T cells, B-cell-depleted T cells, or PBMCs.

Sequences were obtained from peripheral blood. This sequence joins TRBV6-4 and TRBJ2-1; 12 nucleotides match TRBD2. This TCR was sampled from a woman in her late teens or twenties with acute or convalescent COVID-19. The CDR3 nucleotides are TGTGCCAGCAGTCGCCAGAGCCTAGCGGGAGGGGGTAATGAGCAGTTCTTC. It yields the protein CASSRQSLAGGGNEQFF.